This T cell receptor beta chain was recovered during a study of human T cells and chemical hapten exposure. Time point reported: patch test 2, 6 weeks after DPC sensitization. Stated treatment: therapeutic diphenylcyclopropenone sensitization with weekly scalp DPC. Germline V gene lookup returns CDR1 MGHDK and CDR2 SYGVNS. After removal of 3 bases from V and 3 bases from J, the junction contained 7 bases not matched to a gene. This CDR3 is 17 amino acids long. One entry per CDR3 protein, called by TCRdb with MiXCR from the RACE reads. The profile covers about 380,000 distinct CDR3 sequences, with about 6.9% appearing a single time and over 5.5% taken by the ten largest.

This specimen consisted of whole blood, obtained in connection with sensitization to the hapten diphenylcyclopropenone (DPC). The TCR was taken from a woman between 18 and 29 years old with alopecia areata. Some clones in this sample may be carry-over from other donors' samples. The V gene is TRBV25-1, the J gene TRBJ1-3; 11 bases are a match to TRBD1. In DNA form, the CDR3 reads TGTGCCAGCAGTGACCCGTCCGGGACAGGGGGTGGAAACACCATATATTTT. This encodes CASSDPSGTGGGNTIYF.